These T cell receptor beta chains were read from a single sample in a study of blood T cells in healthy people across ages. MiXCR was run by TCRdb on the 5' RACE reads, yielding one entry per CDR3 protein. The table records about a million distinct CDR3 sequences, 40% to 60% of them present only once. The material sequenced was blood. These receptors came from a man aged 25-45 years in good health. CDR3s include the opening cysteine and the closing phenylalanine or tryptophan. A D gene is named only where the DNA matches it firmly. Rows may omit the clone size; those that give it use once, few, many or a size class.

size	D	J	V	CDR3	DNA
-	-	TRBJ2-3	TRBV20-1	CSAGGHQITDTQYF	TGCAGTGCTGGGGGACACCAAATAACAGATACGCAGTATTTT
-	TRBD1	TRBJ2-7	TRBV29-1	CSVATGSSYEQYF	TGCAGCGTTGCGACAGGGAGCTCCTACGAGCAGTACTTC
-	-	TRBJ1-2	TRBV27	CASSFTQGSGYTF	TGTGCCAGCAGTTTTACACAGGGCAGTGGCTACACCTTC
-	TRBD2	TRBJ2-5	TRBV9	CASSPRLAGNPETQYF	TGTGCCAGCAGCCCGAGACTAGCGGGGAACCCGGAGACCCAGTACTTC
-	-	TRBJ2-1	TRBV9	CASSVAPSGVGSNEQFF	TGTGCCAGCAGCGTAGCCCCCTCCGGGGTAGGGAGTAATGAGCAGTTCTTC
few	TRBD1	TRBJ1-5	TRBV20-1	CSAAKTGYTQPQHF	TGCAGTGCTGCTAAGACAGGGTATACTCAGCCCCAGCATTTT
once	-	TRBJ2-7	TRBV6-5	CASSSIPGNDEQYF	TGTGCCAGCAGCTCGATTCCCGGTAACGACGAGCAGTACTTC
-	-	TRBJ2-1	TRBV20-1	CSARRESLDEQFF	TGCAGTGCTAGACGCGAGTCTCTTGATGAGCAGTTCTTC
few	TRBD1	TRBJ2-1	TRBV5-5	CASSLDRGGQFF	TGTGCCAGCAGCTTGGACAGGGGTGGGCAGTTCTTC
few	TRBD2	TRBJ2-7	TRBV20-1	CSARGSRLAVRYEQYF	TGCAGTGCTAGAGGGTCGAGACTAGCGGTCCGCTACGAGCAGTACTTC